Following are 5 T cell receptor beta chains from one sample sequenced in a study of CD8 T cells in Susac syndrome. RNA amounts of about 0.45 to 1 ug underwent reverse transcription with random hexamers. A single record per CDR3 protein comes from TCRdb applying MiXCR to the immunoSEQ multiplex PCR reads. The sample consists of about 430,000 distinct CDR3 sequences, roughly 85% of them appearing once. The specimen sequenced was CD8+ T cells from PBMCs. The receptors originated from a human donor with multiple sclerosis.

This clonotype was recorded once. The chain uses TRBV29-1 and TRBJ1-1; D gene unclear. The CDR3 extends over 12 amino acids. V lost 3 bases and J 6 bases, leaving 11 bases between the germline ends. Germline V gene lookup returns CDR1 SQVTM and CDR2 ANQGSEA. The DNA of the CDR3 is TGCAGCGTTGACATCGACGGCCCTGAAGCTTTCTTT. Residues: CSVDIDGPEAFF. The whole variable domain, remainder taken from reference TRBV29-1 and TRBJ1-1, is SAVISQKPSRDICQRGTSLTIQCQVDSQVTMMFWYRQQPGQSLTLIATANQGSEATYESGFVIDKFPISRPNLTFSTLTVSNMSPEDSSIYLCSVDIDGPEAFFGQGTRLTVV.

The chain is built from TRBV6-4 and TRBJ2-1; 11 nucleotides agree with TRBD2. The V gene's germline CDR1 is MRHNA and CDR2 SNTAGT. This CDR3 has 16 amino acids. The junction had 6 bases not matched to a gene; V was cut back by 2 bases and J by 6 bases. This CDR3 reads CASSDQLAGAFNEQFF. The DNA of the CDR3 is TGTGCCAGCAGTGACCAACTAGCGGGAGCTTTCAATGAGCAGTTCTTC.

This sequence joins TRBV4-1 and TRBJ1-1; 8 bases map to TRBD1. The ends lost 1 base at V and 11 bases at J; junction bases unmatched: 15. CDR3 length equals 16 residues. The V gene's germline CDR1 is MGHRA and CDR2 YSYEKL. This chain's CDR3 is CASSQVGTGGGGLAFF. CDR3 DNA sequence: TGCGCCAGCAGCCAAGTGGGTACAGGGGGTGGGGGGTTGGCTTTCTTT.

Details on this clonotype: Mismatch with germline at one junction end may stem from a read error. CDR3 bases: TGCAGCGCTGAACAGGGTACCTACGAGCAGTACTTC. As protein: CSAEQGTYEQYF. The V call is TRBV29-1, the J call TRBJ2-7; weak D call: TRBD1 (6 bases). CDR1 is SQVTM and CDR2 is ANQGSEA in the germline V gene. The CDR3 is 12 residues long.

V gene TRBV29-1 combines with J gene TRBJ2-1, with 10 nucleotides matching TRBD2. J lost 6 bases, V lost 4 bases, and 12 bases had no gene match. This CDR3 region has 16 residues. Germline V gene data show CDR1 as SQVTM and CDR2 as ANQGSEA. The CDR3: CSVAFPTSGAGNEQFF. CDR3 bases: TGCAGCGTTGCTTTCCCTACTAGCGGGGCGGGCAATGAGCAGTTCTTC.